Listed here is a single T cell receptor beta chain. Per germline, CDR1 SGHRS and CDR2 YFSETQ. The CDR3 consists of 16 residues. V dropped 0 bases and J dropped 0; count of bases not matched to a gene: 5. A universal primer site was created by template switching, with the cDNA bearing unique molecular identifiers. Using its own MiXCR run on the 5' RACE reads, TCRdb lists one record per CDR3 protein. The repertoire consists of about 520,000 distinct CDR3 sequences, with 22% occurring once and the leading ten covering around 0.91%. The data stem from a study of identical twins. The sample was also linked to a second study, of T cells expressing NK-cell markers. That study reports: According to the study, TCR beta repertoires originated from sorted CD3+CD56+NKG2C+, CD3+CD56+NKG2C- and CD3+CD56-NKG2C+ T cells. There were seven HCMV-seropositive donors and one seronegative donor among the eight sequenced. Clarity on HCMV specificity was lacking for the expanded NKG2C+ T cell clones.

The specimen was CD4+ T cells sorted from blood. The TCR comes from a woman aged 18-29 years in good health. This sequence joins TRBV5-1 and TRBJ2-7, with 8 bases identical to TRBD2. The CDR3 sequence is CASSLAGSGSSYEQYF. CDR3 coding DNA: TGCGCCAGCAGCTTGGCCGGAAGCGGGAGCTCCTACGAGCAGTACTTC.